These T cell receptor beta chains were read from a single sample in a study of blood T cells in healthy people across ages. TCRdb re-called the 5' RACE reads with MiXCR, one entry per CDR3 protein. In the table there are roughly 1,700,000 distinct CDR3 sequences, about 28% of which are singletons. What was sequenced was blood. The receptor source for this set is a woman aged 25 to 39 in good health. CDR3s include the opening cysteine and the closing phenylalanine or tryptophan. A D gene is named only where the DNA matches it firmly. Only some rows state a clone size, as once, few, many or a class for expanded clones.

abundance	d_gene	v_gene	j_gene	CDR3aa	CDR3nt
few	TRBD1	TRBV5-5	TRBJ1-6	CASSPRQGAENSPLHF	TGTGCCAGCAGCCCAAGACAGGGGGCTGAGAATTCACCCCTCCACTTT
few	NA	TRBV3-1	TRBJ1-2	CASSQVGGYYGYTF	TGTGCCAGCAGCCAAGTCGGCGGATACTATGGCTACACCTTC
few	TRBD2	TRBV6-5	TRBJ2-5	CASRPGLGIGTQYF	TGTGCCAGCAGACCGGGACTAGGGATAGGGACCCAGTACTTC
many	TRBD1	TRBV24-1	TRBJ2-5	CATSENDRGETQYF	TGTGCCACCAGTGAAAATGACAGGGGCGAGACCCAGTACTTC
NA	TRBD1	TRBV5-6	TRBJ2-1	CASSFLRQGGYNEQFF	TGTGCCAGCAGTTTCCTTAGACAGGGGGGCTACAATGAGCAGTTCTTC
many	NA	TRBV27	TRBJ2-7	CASSSQRGYEQYF	TGTGCCAGCAGTTCCCAGAGGGGCTACGAGCAGTACTTC
many	TRBD2	TRBV20-1	TRBJ2-3	CSAGDVLAGTADTQYF	TGCAGTGCTGGAGATGTTCTAGCGGGGACCGCAGATACGCAGTATTTT
few	NA	TRBV5-1	TRBJ1-2	CASSLEAPRENYGCTF	TGCGCCAGCAGCTTGGAGGCCCCGAGGGAGAACTATGGCTGCACCTTC
NA	NA	TRBV28	TRBJ2-2	CASNLARWNTGELFF	TGTGCCAGCAACCTAGCGAGGTGGAACACCGGGGAGCTGTTTTTT
many	TRBD1	TRBV5-1	TRBJ2-7	CASSLWSQGATYEQYF	TGCGCCAGCAGCTTGTGGTCGCAGGGGGCCACCTACGAGCAGTACTTC
NA	NA	TRBV28	TRBJ2-7	CAVAKGTYEQYF	TGTGCCGTCGCGAAGGGGACCTACGAGCAGTACTTC
few	NA	TRBV7-2	TRBJ2-1	CASSPGGYRKQFF	TGTGCCAGCAGCCCAGGCGGCTATAGGAAGCAGTTCTTC
few	NA	TRBV6-5	TRBJ2-3	CASSLRGMGTDTQYF	TGTGCCAGCAGCCTGAGGGGGATGGGGACAGATACGCAGTATTTT
few	NA	TRBV20-1	TRBJ2-1	CSAQDSRSYNEQFF	TGCAGTGCCCAGGACAGTCGCTCCTACAATGAGCAGTTCTTC
few	NA	TRBV4-3	TRBJ2-1	CASSQLLSRPSYNEQFF	TGCGCCAGCAGCCAACTTCTCTCTCGTCCCTCCTACAATGAGCAGTTCTTC
NA	NA	TRBV7-2	TRBJ1-4	CASSLVQRGEKLFF	TGTGCCAGCAGCTTAGTCCAGCGGGGAGAAAAACTGTTTTTT
many	TRBD1	TRBV6-5	TRBJ2-7	CACSYSGQGYEQYF	TGTGCCTGCAGTTACTCGGGACAGGGTTACGAGCAGTACTTC
few	NA	TRBV28	TRBJ2-5	CASSFLTAQETQYF	TGTGCCAGCAGTTTTTTAACAGCCCAAGAGACCCAGTACTTC
NA	NA	TRBV2	TRBJ1-5	CASSEGGQVVSNQPQHF	TGTGCCAGCAGTGAAGGGGGTCAGGTCGTTAGCAATCAGCCCCAGCATTTT
few	NA	TRBV14	TRBJ1-4	CASSQEVGEKLFF	TGTGCCAGCAGCCAAGAAGTCGGTGAAAAACTGTTTTTT
NA	NA	TRBV5-1	TRBJ2-3	CASSGWDKEGEDTQYF	TGCGCCAGCAGCGGCTGGGACAAGGAGGGAGAGGATACGCAGTATTTT
few	NA	TRBV27	TRBJ1-1	CASSLSPAEGGTEAFF	TGTGCCAGCAGTTTATCCCCGGCTGAGGGGGGCACTGAAGCTTTCTTT
many	TRBD1	TRBV4-1	TRBJ2-7	CASSQDPWTGFSYEQYF	TGCGCCAGCAGCCAAGATCCCTGGACAGGATTCTCCTACGAGCAGTACTTC
NA	NA	TRBV19	TRBJ2-3	CASSDRDFKDTQYF	TGTGCCAGTAGTGATCGGGACTTCAAGGATACGCAGTATTTT
NA	NA	TRBV7-2	TRBJ2-5	CASSPTSTDPGETQYF	TGTGCCAGCAGCCCCACGTCCACAGACCCCGGGGAGACCCAGTACTTC
few	NA	TRBV27	TRBJ2-7	CASSLGRSYGQYF	TGTGCCAGCAGTTTGGGCAGGAGCTACGGGCAGTACTTC
NA	NA	TRBV30	TRBJ1-4	CAWSVGGYEKLFF	TGTGCCTGGAGTGTCGGGGGTTACGAAAAACTGTTTTTT
few	NA	TRBV9	TRBJ1-1	CASSPTRVGAFF	TGTGCCAGCAGCCCCACGAGGGTGGGAGCTTTCTTT
few	TRBD2	TRBV5-6	TRBJ2-1	CASSFEAGGFNEQFF	TGTGCCAGCAGCTTCGAAGCGGGGGGGTTCAATGAGCAGTTCTTC
NA	TRBD1	TRBV12-3/TRBV12-4	TRBJ1-2	CASSPVDRGGGCTF	TGTGCCAGCAGTCCGGTGGACAGGGGTGGTGGCTGCACCTTC
many	NA	TRBV29-1	TRBJ2-5	CSVDRGQETQYF	TGCAGCGTTGACAGGGGCCAGGAGACCCAGTACTTC
NA	NA	TRBV4-1	TRBJ2-7	CASSQSGRGASKTYEQYF	TGCGCCAGCAGCCAATCTGGCAGGGGAGCATCGAAGACCTACGAGCAGTACTTC
few	NA	TRBV6-2/TRBV6-3	TRBJ2-1	CASSEGGFSYNEQFF	TGTGCCAGCAGCGAGGGGGGGTTCTCCTACAATGAGCAGTTCTTC
few	TRBD1	TRBV20-1	TRBJ2-1	CSALRQGSYNEQFF	TGCAGTGCTTTAAGACAGGGGTCCTACAATGAGCAGTTCTTC
NA	TRBD1	TRBV29-1	TRBJ2-3	CSVEPVTGGGTDTQYF	TGCAGCGTTGAACCCGTGACAGGGGGAGGCACAGATACGCAGTATTTT
many	TRBD1	TRBV6-6	TRBJ2-7	CASSQIGTGAYEQYF	TGTGCCAGCAGTCAGATAGGGACAGGGGCCTACGAGCAGTACTTC
NA	NA	TRBV2	TRBJ2-1	CASMFRGTYKEQFF	TGTGCCAGCATGTTTCGGGGGACTTACAAGGAGCAGTTCTTC
once	TRBD1	TRBV20-1	TRBJ1-2	CSASPSSRGRIGYTF	TGCAGTGCTAGCCCTTCATCCAGGGGGCGGATTGGCTACACCTTC
once	NA	TRBV7-6	TRBJ2-1	CASSPMRGGEQFF	TGTGCCAGCAGCCCTATGAGAGGTGGTGAGCAGTTCTTC
NA	TRBD2	TRBV5-1	TRBJ2-1	CASGKGVAGGPRQETQFF	TGCGCCAGCGGAAAAGGAGTAGCGGGAGGCCCCCGCCAAGAGACCCAGTTCTTC
NA	NA	TRBV3-1	TRBJ1-1	CASSPVGESSEAFF	TGTGCCAGCAGCCCCGTCGGCGAAAGCTCTGAAGCTTTCTTT
NA	TRBD1	TRBV5-6	TRBJ1-5	CASSSGTGTSNQPQHF	TGTGCCAGCAGCAGCGGGACAGGAACGAGCAATCAGCCCCAGCATTTT
NA	NA	TRBV9	TRBJ2-7	CASSVRGYTYNEQYF	TGTGCCAGCAGCGTAAGGGGGTATACCTACAATGAGCAGTACTTC
NA	NA	TRBV28	TRBJ1-1	CATTGGIEAFF	TGTGCCACCACCGGGGGGATTGAAGCTTTCTTT